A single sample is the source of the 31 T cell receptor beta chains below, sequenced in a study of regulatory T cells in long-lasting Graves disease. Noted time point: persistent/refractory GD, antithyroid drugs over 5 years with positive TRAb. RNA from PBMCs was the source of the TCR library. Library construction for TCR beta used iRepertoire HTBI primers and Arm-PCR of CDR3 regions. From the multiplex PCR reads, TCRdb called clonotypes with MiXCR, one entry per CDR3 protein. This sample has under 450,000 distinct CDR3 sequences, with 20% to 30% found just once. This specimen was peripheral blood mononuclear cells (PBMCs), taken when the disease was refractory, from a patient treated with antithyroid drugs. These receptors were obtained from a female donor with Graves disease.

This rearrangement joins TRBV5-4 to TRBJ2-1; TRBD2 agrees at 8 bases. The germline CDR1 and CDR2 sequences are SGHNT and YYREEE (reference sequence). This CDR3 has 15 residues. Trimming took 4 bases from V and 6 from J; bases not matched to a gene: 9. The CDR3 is CASSRGSSGLNEQFF. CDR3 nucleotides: TGTGCCAGCAGCCGGGGGTCTAGCGGGCTCAATGAGCAGTTCTTC. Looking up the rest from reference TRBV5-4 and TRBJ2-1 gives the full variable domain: ETGVTQSPTHLIKTRGQQVTLRCSSQSGHNTVSWYQQALGQGPQFIFQYYREEENGRGNFPPRFSGLQFPNYSSELNVNALELDDSALYLCASSRGSSGLNEQFFGPGTRLTVL.

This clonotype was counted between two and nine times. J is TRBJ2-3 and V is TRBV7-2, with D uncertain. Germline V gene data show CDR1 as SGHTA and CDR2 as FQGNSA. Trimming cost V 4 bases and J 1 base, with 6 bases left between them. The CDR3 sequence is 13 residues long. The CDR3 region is CASSSQGTDTQYF. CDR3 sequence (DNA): TGTGCCAGCAGCTCGCAGGGCACAGATACGCAGTATTTT.

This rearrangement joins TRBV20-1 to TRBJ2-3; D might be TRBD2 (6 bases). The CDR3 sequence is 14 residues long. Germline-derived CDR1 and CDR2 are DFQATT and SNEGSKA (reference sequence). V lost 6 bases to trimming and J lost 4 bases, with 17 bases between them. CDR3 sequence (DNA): TGCAGTGCCTGGTGGCCGACTAGGCCAGATACGCAGTATTTT. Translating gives CSAWWPTRPDTQYF.

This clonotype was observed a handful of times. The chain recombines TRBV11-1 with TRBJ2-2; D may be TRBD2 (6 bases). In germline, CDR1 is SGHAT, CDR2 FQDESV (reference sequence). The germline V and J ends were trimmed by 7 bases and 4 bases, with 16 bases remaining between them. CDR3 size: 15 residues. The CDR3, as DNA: TGTGCCAGCACCCAGTTGGGGGGTGGCACCGGGGAGCTGTTTTTT. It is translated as CASTQLGGGTGELFF.

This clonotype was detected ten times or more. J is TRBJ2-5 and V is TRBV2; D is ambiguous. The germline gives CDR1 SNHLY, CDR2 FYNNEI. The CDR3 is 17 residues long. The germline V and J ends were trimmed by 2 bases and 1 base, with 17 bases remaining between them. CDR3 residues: CASSEPSRLRVQETQYF. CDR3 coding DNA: TGTGCCAGCAGTGAACCCTCCCGGCTAAGGGTCCAAGAGACCCAGTACTTC.

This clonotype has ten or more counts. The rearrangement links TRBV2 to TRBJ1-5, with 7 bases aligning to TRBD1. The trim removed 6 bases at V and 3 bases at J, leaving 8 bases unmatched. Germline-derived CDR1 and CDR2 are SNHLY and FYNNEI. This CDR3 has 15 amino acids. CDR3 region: CASRTGTRDNQPQHF. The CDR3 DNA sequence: TGTGCCAGCAGGACAGGGACCCGTGACAATCAGCCCCAGCATTTT. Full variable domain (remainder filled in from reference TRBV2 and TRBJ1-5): EPEVTQTPSHQVTQMGQEVILRCVPISNHLYFYWYRQILGQKVEFLVSFYNNEISEKSEIFDDQFSVERPDGSNFTLKIRSTKLEDSAMYFCASRTGTRDNQPQHFGDGTRLSIL.

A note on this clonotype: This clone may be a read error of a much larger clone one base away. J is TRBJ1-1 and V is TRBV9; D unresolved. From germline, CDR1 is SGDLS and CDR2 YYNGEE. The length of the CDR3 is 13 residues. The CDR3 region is CASSVNINTEVFF. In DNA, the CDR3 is TGTGCCAGCAGCGTAAATATCAACACTGAAGTTTTCTTT.

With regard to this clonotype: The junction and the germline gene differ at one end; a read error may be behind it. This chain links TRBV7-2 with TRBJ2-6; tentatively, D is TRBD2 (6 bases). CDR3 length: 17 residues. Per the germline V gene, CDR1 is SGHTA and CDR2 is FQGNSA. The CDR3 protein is CASSLALDYSGADVLTF. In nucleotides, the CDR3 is TGTGCCAGCAGCTTAGCCCTGGACTATTCTGGGGCCGACGTCCTGACTTTC.

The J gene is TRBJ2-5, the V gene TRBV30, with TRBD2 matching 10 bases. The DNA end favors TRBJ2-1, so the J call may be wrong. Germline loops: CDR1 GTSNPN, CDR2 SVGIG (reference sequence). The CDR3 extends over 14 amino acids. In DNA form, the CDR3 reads TGTGCCTTACAACTAGCGGGACGGGTAAATGAGCAGTTCTTC. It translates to CALQLAGRVNEQFF.

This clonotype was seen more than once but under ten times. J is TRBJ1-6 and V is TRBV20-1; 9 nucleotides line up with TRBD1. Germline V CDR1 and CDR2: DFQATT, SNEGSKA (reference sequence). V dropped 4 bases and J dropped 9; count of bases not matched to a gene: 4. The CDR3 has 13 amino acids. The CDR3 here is CSANRGQGSPLHF. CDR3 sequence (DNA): TGCAGTGCTAACAGGGGGCAGGGTTCACCCCTCCACTTT.

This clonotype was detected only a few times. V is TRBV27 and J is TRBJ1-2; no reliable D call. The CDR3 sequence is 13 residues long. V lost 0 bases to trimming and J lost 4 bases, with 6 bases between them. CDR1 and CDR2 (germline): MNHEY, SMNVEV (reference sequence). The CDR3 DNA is TGTGCCAGCAGTTTATCAGGACCCTATGGCTACACCTTC. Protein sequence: CASSLSGPYGYTF.

The CDR3 nucleotides read TGTGCCAGCGGGAAAGGGGGCAGGGTCTTCTCTAACTATGGCTACACCTTC. It yields the protein CASGKGGRVFSNYGYTF. The V and J genes are TRBV6-1 and TRBJ1-2, with 7 nucleotides matching TRBD1. Germline V gene sequence: CDR1 MNHNS, CDR2 SASEGT. V was pared by 8 bases and J by 0 bases, with 15 bases of the junction left unmatched. The CDR3 length is 17 residues.

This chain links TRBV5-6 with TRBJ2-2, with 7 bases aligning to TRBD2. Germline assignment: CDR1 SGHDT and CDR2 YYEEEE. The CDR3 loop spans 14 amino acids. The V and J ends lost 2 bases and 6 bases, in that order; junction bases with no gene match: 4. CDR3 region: CASSFGAGAGELFF. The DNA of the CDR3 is TGTGCCAGCAGCTTTGGCGCGGGAGCCGGGGAGCTGTTTTTT.

DNA for the CDR3: TGTGCCAGCAGCTCCCTTGGACTGGGGACCGGGGAGCTGTTTTTT. Translating gives CASSSLGLGTGELFF. The J gene is TRBJ2-2, the V gene TRBV7-2, with a possible D match to TRBD2 (5 bases). V lost 4 bases and J lost 5, with 14 bases in between. Germline loops: CDR1 SGHTA, CDR2 FQGNSA. This CDR3 comprises 15 residues.

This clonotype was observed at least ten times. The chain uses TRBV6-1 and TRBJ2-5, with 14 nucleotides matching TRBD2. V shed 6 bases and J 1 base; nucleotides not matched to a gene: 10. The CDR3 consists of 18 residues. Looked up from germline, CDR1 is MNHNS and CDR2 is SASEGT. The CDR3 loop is CASRRGLAGGKAQETQYF. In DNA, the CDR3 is TGTGCCAGCAGACGAGGACTAGCGGGAGGCAAGGCCCAAGAGACCCAGTACTTC.

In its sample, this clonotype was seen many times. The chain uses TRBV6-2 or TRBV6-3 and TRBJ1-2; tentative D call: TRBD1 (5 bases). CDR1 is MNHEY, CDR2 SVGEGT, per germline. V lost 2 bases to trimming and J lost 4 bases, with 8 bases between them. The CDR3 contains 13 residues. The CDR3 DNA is TGTGCCAGCAGTTACGGGACGCCCTATGGCTACACCTTC. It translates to CASSYGTPYGYTF.

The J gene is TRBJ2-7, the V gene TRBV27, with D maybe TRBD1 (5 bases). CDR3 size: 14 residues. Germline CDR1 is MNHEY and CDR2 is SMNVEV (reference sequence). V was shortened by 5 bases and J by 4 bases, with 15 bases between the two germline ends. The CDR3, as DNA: TGTGCCAGCAGTAGATTCGAAACAGGTTACGAGCAGTACTTC. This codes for CASSRFETGYEQYF.

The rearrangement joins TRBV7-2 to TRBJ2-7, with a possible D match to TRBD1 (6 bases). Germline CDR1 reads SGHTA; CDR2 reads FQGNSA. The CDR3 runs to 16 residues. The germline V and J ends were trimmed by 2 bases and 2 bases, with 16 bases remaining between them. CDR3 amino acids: CASSLSGSDRTYEQYF. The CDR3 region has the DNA TGTGCCAGCAGCTTATCAGGTTCGGACAGAACCTACGAGCAGTACTTC.

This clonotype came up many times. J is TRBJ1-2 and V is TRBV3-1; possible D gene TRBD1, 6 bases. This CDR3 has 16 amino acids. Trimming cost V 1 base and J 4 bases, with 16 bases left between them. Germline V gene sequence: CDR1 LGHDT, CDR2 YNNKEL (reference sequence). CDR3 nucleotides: TGTGCCAGCAGCCAAGCGGGGGCAGGGAAGGGCTATGGCTACACCTTC. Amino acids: CASSQAGAGKGYGYTF.

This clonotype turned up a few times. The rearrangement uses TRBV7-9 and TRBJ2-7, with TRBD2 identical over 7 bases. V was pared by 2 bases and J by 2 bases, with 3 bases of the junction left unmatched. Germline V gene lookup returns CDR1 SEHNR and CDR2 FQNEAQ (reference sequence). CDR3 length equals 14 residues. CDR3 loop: CASSLSLAAYEQYF. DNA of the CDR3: TGTGCCAGCAGCTTAAGCCTAGCGGCCTACGAGCAGTACTTC. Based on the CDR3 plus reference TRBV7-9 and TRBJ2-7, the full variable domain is DTGVSQNPRHKITKRGQNVTFRCDPISEHNRLYWYRQTLGQGPEFLTYFQNEAQLEKSRLLSDRFSAERPKGSFSTLEIQRTEQGDSAMYLCASSLSLAAYEQYFGPGTRLTVT.

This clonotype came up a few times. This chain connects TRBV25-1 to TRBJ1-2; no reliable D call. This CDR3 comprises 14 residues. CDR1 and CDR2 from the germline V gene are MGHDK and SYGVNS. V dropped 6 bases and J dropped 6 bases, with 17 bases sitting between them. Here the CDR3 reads CASSTGVILHGYTF. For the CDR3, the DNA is TGTGCCAGCAGCACCGGAGTTATCCTGCATGGCTACACCTTC.

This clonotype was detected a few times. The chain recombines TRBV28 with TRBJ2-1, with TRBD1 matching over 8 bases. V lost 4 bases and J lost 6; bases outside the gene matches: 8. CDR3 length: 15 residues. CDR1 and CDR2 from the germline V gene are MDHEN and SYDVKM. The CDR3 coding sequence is TGTGCCAGCAGTTCCTTGGACAGGGCTGGCAATGAGCAGTTCTTC. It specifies CASSSLDRAGNEQFF.

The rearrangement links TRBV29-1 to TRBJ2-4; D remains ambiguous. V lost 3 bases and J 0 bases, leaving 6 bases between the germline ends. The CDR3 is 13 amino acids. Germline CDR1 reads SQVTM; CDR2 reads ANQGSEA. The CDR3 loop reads CSVERLAKNIQYF. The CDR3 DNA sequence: TGCAGCGTTGAGAGGCTAGCCAAAAACATTCAGTACTTC.

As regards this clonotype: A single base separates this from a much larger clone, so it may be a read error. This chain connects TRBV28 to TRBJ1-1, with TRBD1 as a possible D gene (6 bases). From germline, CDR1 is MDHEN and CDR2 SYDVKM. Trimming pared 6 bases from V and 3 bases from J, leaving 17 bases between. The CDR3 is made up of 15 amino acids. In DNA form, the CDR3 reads TGTGCCAGCAGCCTGGGGGGGGGGCGCGACACTGAAGCTTTCTTT. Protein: CASSLGGGRDTEAFF.

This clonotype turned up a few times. CDR3: CASRGLRTEDYEQYF. The CDR3 DNA sequence: TGTGCCAGCCGCGGGTTGAGGACGGAGGACTACGAGCAGTACTTC. This chain connects TRBV2 to TRBJ2-7, with D possibly matching TRBD2 (5 bases). Trimming shortened V by 8 bases and J by 3 bases, and 20 bases separated the two germline ends. Germline lookup yields CDR1 SNHLY and CDR2 FYNNEI. The CDR3 loop spans 15 amino acids.

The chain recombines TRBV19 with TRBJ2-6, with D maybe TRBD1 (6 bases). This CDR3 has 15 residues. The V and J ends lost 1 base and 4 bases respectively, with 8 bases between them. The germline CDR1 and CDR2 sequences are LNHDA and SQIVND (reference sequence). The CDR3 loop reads CASSIAGAGANVLTF. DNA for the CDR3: TGTGCCAGTAGTATAGCAGGGGCCGGGGCCAACGTCCTGACTTTC.

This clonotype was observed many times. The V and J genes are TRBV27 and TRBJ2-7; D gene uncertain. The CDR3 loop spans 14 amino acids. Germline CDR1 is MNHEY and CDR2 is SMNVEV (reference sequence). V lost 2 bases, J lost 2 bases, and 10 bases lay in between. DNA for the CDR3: TGTGCCAGCAGTTTACGGGTAGTTCCCTACGAGCAGTACTTC. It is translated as CASSLRVVPYEQYF.

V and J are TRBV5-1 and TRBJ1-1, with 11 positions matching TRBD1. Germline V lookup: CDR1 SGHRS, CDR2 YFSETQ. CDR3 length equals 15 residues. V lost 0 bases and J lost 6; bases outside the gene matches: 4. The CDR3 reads CASSLEWTGGSEAFF. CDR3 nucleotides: TGCGCCAGCAGCTTGGAGTGGACAGGGGGCTCTGAAGCTTTCTTT.

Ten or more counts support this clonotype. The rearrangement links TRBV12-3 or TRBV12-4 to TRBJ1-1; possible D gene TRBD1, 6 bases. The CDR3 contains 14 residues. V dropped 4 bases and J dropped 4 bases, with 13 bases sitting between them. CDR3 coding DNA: TGTGCCAGCAGTTCTAGTACAGGGTTCACTGAAGCTTTCTTT. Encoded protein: CASSSSTGFTEAFF.

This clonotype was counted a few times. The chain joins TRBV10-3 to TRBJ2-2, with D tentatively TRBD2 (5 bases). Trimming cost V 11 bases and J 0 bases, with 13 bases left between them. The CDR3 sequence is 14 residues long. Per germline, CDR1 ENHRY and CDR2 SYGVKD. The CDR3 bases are TGTGCCGGGATGGGAGCGGCGAACACCGGGGAGCTGTTTTTT. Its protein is CAGMGAANTGELFF.

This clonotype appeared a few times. The chain's CDR3 is CASSFGTKSGSSQTQYF. The CDR3 bases are TGTGCCAGCAGTTTCGGAACGAAAAGCGGGAGCAGCCAGACCCAGTACTTC. The rearrangement uses TRBV12-3 or TRBV12-4 and TRBJ2-5; TRBD2 aligns across 8 bases. Germline trimming cut 3 bases from V and 6 bases from J; bases unmatched to any gene: 15. CDR3 size: 17 residues.